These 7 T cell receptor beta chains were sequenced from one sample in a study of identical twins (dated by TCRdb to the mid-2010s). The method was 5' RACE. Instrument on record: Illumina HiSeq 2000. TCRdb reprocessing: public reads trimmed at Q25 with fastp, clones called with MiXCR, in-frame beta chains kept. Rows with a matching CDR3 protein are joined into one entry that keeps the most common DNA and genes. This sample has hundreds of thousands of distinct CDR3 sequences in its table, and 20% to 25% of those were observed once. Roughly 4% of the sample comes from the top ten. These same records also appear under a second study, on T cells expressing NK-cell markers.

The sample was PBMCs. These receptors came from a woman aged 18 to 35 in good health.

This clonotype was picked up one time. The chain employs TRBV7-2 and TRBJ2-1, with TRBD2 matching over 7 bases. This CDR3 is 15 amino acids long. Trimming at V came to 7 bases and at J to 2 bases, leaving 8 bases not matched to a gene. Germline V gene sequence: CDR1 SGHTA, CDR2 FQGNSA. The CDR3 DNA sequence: TGTGCCAGCACACCCTGGGAGGGCCCCTACAATGAGCAGTTCTTC. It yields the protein CASTPWEGPYNEQFF.

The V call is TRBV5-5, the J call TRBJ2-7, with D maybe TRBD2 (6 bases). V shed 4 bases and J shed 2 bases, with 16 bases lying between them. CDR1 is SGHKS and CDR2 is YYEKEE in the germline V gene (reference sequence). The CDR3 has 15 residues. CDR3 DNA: TGTGCCAGCAGCAGCGGGCGGAGGGGAGCCTACGAGCAGTACTTC. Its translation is CASSSGRRGAYEQYF. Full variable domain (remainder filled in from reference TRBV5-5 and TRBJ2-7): DAGVTQSPTHLIKTRGQQVTLRCSPISGHKSVSWYQQVLGQGPQFIFQYYEKEERGRGNFPDRFSARQFPNYSSELNVNALLLGDSALYLCASSSGRRGAYEQYFGPGTRLTVT.

This chain's CDR3 is CASSYPAGDLSEQYF. CDR3 sequence (DNA): TGTGCCAGCAGTTACCCAGCGGGGGACCTCTCCGAGCAGTACTTC. This chain links TRBV7-9 with TRBJ2-7; 8 positions match TRBD2. The germline V gene encodes CDR1 SEHNR and CDR2 FQNEAQ (reference sequence). The CDR3 length is 15 residues. Trimming at V came to 6 bases and at J to 6 bases, leaving 13 bases not matched to a gene.

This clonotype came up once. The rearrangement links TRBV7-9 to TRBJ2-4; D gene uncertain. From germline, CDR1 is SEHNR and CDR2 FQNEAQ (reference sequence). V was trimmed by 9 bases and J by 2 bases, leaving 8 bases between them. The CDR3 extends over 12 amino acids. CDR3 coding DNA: TGTGCCAGTTTGGGTTCCAAAAACATTCAGTACTTC. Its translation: CASLGSKNIQYF.

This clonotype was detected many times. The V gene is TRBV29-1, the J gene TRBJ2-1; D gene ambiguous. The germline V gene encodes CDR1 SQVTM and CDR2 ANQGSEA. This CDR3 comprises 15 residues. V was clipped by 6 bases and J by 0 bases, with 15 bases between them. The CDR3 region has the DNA TGCAGCGTGGTCCATGGCCGAAACTCCTACAATGAGCAGTTCTTC. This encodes CSVVHGRNSYNEQFF.

The CDR3 loop is CASSIRGGRGTEAFF. The CDR3 DNA is TGTGCCAGCAGCATACGAGGGGGGCGTGGGACTGAAGCTTTCTTT. The chain carries TRBV9 and TRBJ1-1; tentatively, D is TRBD1 (6 bases). Per germline, CDR1 SGDLS and CDR2 YYNGEE. V was pared by 4 bases and J by 5 bases, with 18 bases between. The CDR3 runs 15 residues.

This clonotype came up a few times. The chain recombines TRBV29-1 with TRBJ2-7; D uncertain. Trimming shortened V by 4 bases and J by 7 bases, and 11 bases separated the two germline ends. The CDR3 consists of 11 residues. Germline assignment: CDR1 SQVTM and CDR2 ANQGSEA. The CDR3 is CSVVHLLEQYF. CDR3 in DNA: TGCAGCGTTGTCCACCTTTTGGAGCAGTACTTC.